Listed below are T cell receptor beta chains from one sample, sequenced in a study of blood T cells in healthy people across ages. TCRdb analysed the 5' RACE reads with MiXCR anew, one entry per CDR3 protein. The sample contains 1.5 million to 2 million distinct CDR3 sequences, 49% of which appear only once. The sample was blood. These receptors were taken from a woman aged 40 to 50 in good health. CDR3s include the opening cysteine and the closing phenylalanine or tryptophan. Each record gives: D gene, CDR3 length, clone size, J gene, V gene, CDR3 protein, CDR3 DNA. The D gene is left open where the match is weak. Clone size, where shown, is once, few, many, or a class for clones that have expanded.

TRBD1 14 NA TRBJ2-5 TRBV12-3/TRBV12-4 CASIPSGTEETQYF TGTGCCAGCATCCCATCCGGGACAGAAGAGACCCAGTACTTC
NA 15 NA TRBJ1-2 TRBV5-1 CASSLEPTVGYGYTF TGCGCCAGCAGCTTGGAACCGACAGTGGGCTATGGCTACACCTTC
NA 15 NA TRBJ1-2 TRBV9 CASSPRTGRDYGYTF TGTGCCAGCAGCCCACGGACGGGGAGGGACTATGGCTACACCTTC
TRBD1 18 NA TRBJ2-4 TRBV6-2/TRBV6-3 CASSYSIRYSGTENIQYF TGTGCCAGCAGTTACTCGATTAGATACTCCGGGACAGAAAACATTCAGTACTTC
NA 14 NA TRBJ1-4 TRBV7-9 CASSSRTLGEKLFF TGTGCCAGCAGCTCAAGGACCCTCGGAGAAAAACTGTTTTTT
NA 14 NA TRBJ1-1 TRBV4-1 CASSQEALGTEAFF TGCGCTAGCAGCCAAGAAGCCCTGGGGACCGAAGCTTTCTTT
NA 13 NA TRBJ1-2 TRBV20-1 CSARADGIYGYTF TGCAGTGCTAGAGCCGACGGCATCTATGGCTACACCTTC
TRBD1 14 NA TRBJ2-3 TRBV20-1 CSAPGQGVSDTQYF TGCAGTGCCCCGGGACAGGGTGTTTCAGATACGCAGTATTTT
NA 14 few TRBJ1-6 TRBV28 CASGILRADSPLHF TGTGCCAGCGGGATCCTAAGGGCGGATTCACCCCTCCACTTT
NA 15 few TRBJ1-1 TRBV2 CASSSRGEPNTEAFF TGTGCCAGCAGTTCAAGGGGGGAGCCGAACACTGAAGCTTTCTTT
NA 15 NA TRBJ2-7 TRBV7-9 CASSGRTTTPYEQYF TGTGCCAGCAGCGGACGGACTACCACGCCCTACGAGCAGTACTTC
NA 13 NA TRBJ1-2 TRBV27 CASRSTDNYGYTF TGTGCCAGCAGAAGTACGGATAACTATGGCTACACCTTC